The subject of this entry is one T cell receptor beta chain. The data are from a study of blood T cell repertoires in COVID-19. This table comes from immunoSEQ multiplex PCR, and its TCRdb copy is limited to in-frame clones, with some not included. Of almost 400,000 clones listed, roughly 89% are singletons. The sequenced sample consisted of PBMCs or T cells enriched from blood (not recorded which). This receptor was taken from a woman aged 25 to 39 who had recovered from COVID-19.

The CDR3 protein is CASSLSKPGGDTQYF. CDR3 nucleotide sequence: TGTGCCAGCAGCCTTTCGAAACCGGGTGGAGATACGCAGTATTTT. V usage is TRBV3-1 (or the pseudogene TRBV3-2) and J usage is TRBJ2-3; D is uncertain. Germline V CDR1 and CDR2: LGHDT, YNNKEL (reference sequence). V was pared by 4 bases and J by 5 bases, with 16 bases between. This CDR3 has 15 residues.